The 17 T cell receptor beta chains presented below share a single source sample, sequenced in a study of Ad26.COV2.S vaccination and SARS-CoV-2 variants. TCRdb's table, derived via immunoSEQ multiplex PCR, lists solely in-frame clones and lacks some. The table includes about 390,000 clones, about 85% detected once. Treatment given: about 20 received Ad26.COV2.S at low or high dose, single or two shots; about 5 received placebo; per-sample allocation not given. Repertoires come from day 63 after the first vaccine or placebo injection. The sample here was peripheral blood, taken in a trial of Ad26.COV2.S vaccine versus placebo. The receptor source for this set is a person between 18 and 59 years old who received the Ad26.COV2.S COVID-19 vaccine or a placebo.

The chain uses TRBV6-1 and TRBJ2-5, with 9 positions matching TRBD2. Unmatched junction bases numbered 7, after V lost 3 bases and J lost 5 bases. The CDR3 is 15 residues long. Germline lookup yields CDR1 MNHNS and CDR2 SASEGT. As DNA, the CDR3 is TGTGCCAGCAGTGAGGGACTAGCCCTAGGCGAGACCCAGTACTTC. Translation gives CASSEGLALGETQYF.

The genes are TRBV10-1 and TRBJ2-3; tentatively, D is TRBD2 (6 bases). Germline V lookup: CDR1 WNHNN, CDR2 SYGVQD (reference sequence). V was clipped by 6 bases and J by 1 base, with 14 bases between them. This CDR3 spans 15 amino acids. Here the CDR3 DNA reads TGCGCCAGCAGCGAGCGGGCGGTCGGCACAGATACGCAGTATTTT. As protein: CASSERAVGTDTQYF.

The chain joins TRBV10-1 to TRBJ2-3; D ambiguous. Germline V lookup: CDR1 WNHNN, CDR2 SYGVQD (reference sequence). CDR3 length equals 18 residues. Trimming removed 9 bases at V and 0 bases at J, with 25 bases between. CDR3 coding DNA: TGCGCCAGTTTACGGATCCTAGACTCTCACAATAGCACAGATACGCAGTATTTT. Its translation is CASLRILDSHNSTDTQYF.

This chain joins TRBV15 and TRBJ2-1, with D maybe TRBD2 (6 bases). V was clipped by 1 base and J by 5 bases, with 15 bases between them. The CDR3 runs to 16 residues. The V gene's germline CDR1 is LNHNV and CDR2 YYDKDF (reference sequence). The DNA for the CDR3 is TGTGCCACCAGCAGAGGCAGTGGTAGCGGAAACAATGAGCAGTTCTTC. Translating it yields CATSRGSGSGNNEQFF.

The chain is built from TRBV19 and TRBJ1-2, with unresolved D. Germline CDR1 LNHDA, CDR2 SQIVND (reference sequence). This CDR3 region has 15 residues. The V gene lost 3 bases and the J gene lost 0 bases, with 11 bases spanning the gap. The CDR3 DNA follows: TGTGCCAGTAGTATGGTGGGTCCCGCTAACTATGGCTACACCTTC. It encodes CASSMVGPANYGYTF.

V and J are TRBV6-1 and TRBJ1-2, with D perhaps matching TRBD1 (5 bases). This CDR3 is 13 amino acids long. CDR1 and CDR2 (germline): MNHNS, SASEGT. The V end lost 6 bases, the J end lost 4 bases, and 12 bases lay between the germline ends. The CDR3 spells CASSQDGTYGYTF. For the CDR3, the DNA is TGTGCCAGCAGCCAGGACGGGACCTATGGCTACACCTTC.

The genes are TRBV5-1 and TRBJ1-1, with D tentatively TRBD1 (5 bases). Germline CDR1 reads SGHRS; CDR2 reads YFSETQ. The V end lost 1 base, the J end lost 7 bases, and 11 bases lay between the germline ends. The CDR3 is 13 residues long. The DNA for the CDR3 is TGCGCCAGCAGCTTGACGGGACGGGGTGAAGCTTTCTTT. Translated: CASSLTGRGEAFF.

The CDR3, as DNA: TGTGCCAGCAGCTCCAGACTAGCGGGGGGCGCAGATACGCAGTATTTT. Translating it yields CASSSRLAGGADTQYF. The V call is TRBV7-6, the J call TRBJ2-3; 13 bases are a match to TRBD2. The CDR3 covers 16 residues. Germline trimming cut 4 bases from V and 4 bases from J; bases unmatched to any gene: 5. Germline CDR1 reads SGHVS; CDR2 reads FNYEAQ.

The chain carries TRBV5-5 and TRBJ2-5; D remains unclear. The CDR3 consists of 11 residues. With 3 bases removed from V and 5 bases from J, the gap between germline ends came to 5 bases. Per germline, CDR1 SGHKS and CDR2 YYEKEE (reference sequence). The CDR3 protein is CASSSTETQYF. The CDR3 coding sequence is TGTGCCAGCAGCTCCACGGAGACCCAGTACTTC.

V gene TRBV6-5 combines with J gene TRBJ1-3; D gene uncertain. Trimming removed 10 bases at V and 4 bases at J, with 8 bases between. Germline V gives CDR1 MNHEY, CDR2 SVGAGI. The CDR3 consists of 11 residues. The CDR3 loop is CATQDGNTIYF. CDR3 nucleotides: TGTGCCACTCAAGACGGAAACACCATATATTTT.

This clone has more than one count but fewer than ten. The chain joins TRBV5-1 to TRBJ2-1; D unresolved. With 6 bases removed from V and 10 bases from J, the gap between germline ends came to 11 bases. The CDR3 extends over 11 amino acids. CDR1 is SGHRS, CDR2 YFSETQ, per germline. CDR3 sequence reads: CASKYGTEQFF. The CDR3 bases are TGCGCCAGCAAGTACGGAACAGAGCAGTTCTTC.

This chain uses TRBV15 with TRBJ1-1; possible D gene TRBD1, 5 bases. The V gene lost 0 bases and the J gene lost 0 bases, with 20 bases spanning the gap. In germline, CDR1 is LNHNV, CDR2 YYDKDF (reference sequence). The CDR3 extends over 19 amino acids. CDR3 sequence: CATSRDSMLKGPMNTEAFF. As DNA, the CDR3 is TGTGCCACCAGCAGAGATTCGATGTTAAAGGGGCCCATGAACACTGAAGCTTTCTTT.

The rearrangement links TRBV12-3 or TRBV12-4 to TRBJ1-3; D is undetermined. V lost 6 bases to trimming and J lost 4 bases, with 10 bases between them. The CDR3 extends over 13 amino acids. The CDR3: CASRSGWGNTIYF. The DNA for the CDR3 is TGTGCCAGCAGATCCGGTTGGGGAAACACCATATATTTT.

The rearrangement links TRBV4-1 to TRBJ2-7; 9 bases agree with TRBD1. The CDR3 covers 15 residues. From germline, CDR1 is MGHRA and CDR2 YSYEKL. With V trimmed by 3 bases and J by 2 bases, 5 bases remained unmatched. As DNA, the CDR3 is TGCGCCAGCAGCCAGGGACAGGGTAGGACCTACGAGCAGTACTTC. This codes for CASSQGQGRTYEQYF.

The chain links TRBV7-6 to TRBJ2-1; TRBD2 aligns across 9 bases. The CDR3 covers 19 residues. The V gene end was trimmed by 4 bases and the J gene end by 1 base; junction bases not matched to a gene: 14. Germline-derived CDR1 and CDR2 are SGHVS and FNYEAQ. Written as DNA, the CDR3 is TGTGCCAGCAGCTCCCTTCGCGGGGGGGCCGGGGTGTCCTACAATGAGCAGTTCTTC. Its protein product is CASSSLRGGAGVSYNEQFF.

This chain joins TRBV2 and TRBJ1-5, with D unclear. Germline CDR1 is SNHLY and CDR2 is FYNNEI. The CDR3 loop spans 14 amino acids. The V end was cut by 0 bases, the J end by 4 bases, with 7 bases between. The CDR3 sequence: CASSEAHSNQPQHF. DNA of the CDR3: TGTGCCAGCAGTGAAGCTCACAGTAATCAGCCCCAGCATTTT.

This clone has more than one count but fewer than ten. The chain carries TRBV14 and TRBJ1-5; D is unresolved. The CDR3 spans 12 residues. Germline CDR1 reads SGHDN; CDR2 reads FVKESK. Trimming removed 3 bases at V and 2 bases at J, with 2 bases between. For the CDR3, the DNA is TGTGCCAGCAGCCAGGGCAATCAGCCCCAGCATTTT. This sequence encodes CASSQGNQPQHF.